These 20 T cell receptor beta chains originate from one sample sequenced in a study of beta chain features in type 1 diabetes. The entirety of the isolated RNA underwent reverse transcription, so expressed TCRB transcripts were sequenced. Generated by immunoSEQ multiplex PCR, the TCRdb table keeps only in-frame clones and is missing some. The sample holds about 270,000 clones, approximately 14% seen once. The specimen was naive CD4+ T cells from blood. The source is a woman in her 40s in good health.

This clone was counted a few times. This chain connects TRBV18 to TRBJ2-5; 8 positions match TRBD2. CDR3 length: 17 residues. The germline gives CDR1 KGHSH, CDR2 LQKENI. V trimming: 1 base; J trimming: 1 base; junction bases outside the gene matches: 8. CDR3 sequence: CASSPLSNGGAQETQYF. CDR3 DNA sequence: TGTGCCAGCTCACCACTCTCCAACGGGGGGGCCCAAGAGACCCAGTACTTC. The entire variable domain, with the rest obtained from reference TRBV18 and TRBJ2-5, is as follows: NAGVMQNPRHLVRRRGQEARLRCSPMKGHSHVYWYRQLPEEGLKFMVYLQKENIIDESGMPKERFSAEFPKEGPSILRIQQVVRGDSAAYFCASSPLSNGGAQETQYFGPGTRLLVL.

This chain joins TRBV5-4 and TRBJ2-2; a weak D match, TRBD2 (7 bases). CDR1 SGHNT and CDR2 YYREEE come from the germline V gene (reference sequence). V was cut by 1 base and J by 6 bases, with 13 bases left in between. This CDR3 spans 15 amino acids. The CDR3: CASSLRGAPPGELFF. In DNA, the CDR3 is TGTGCCAGCAGCTTGCGGGGGGCCCCTCCCGGGGAGCTGTTTTTT.

This clone was recorded a few times. V is TRBV28 and J is TRBJ1-1; no definite D call. V shed 4 bases and J shed 3 bases, with 12 bases lying between them. The germline gives CDR1 MDHEN, CDR2 SYDVKM. CDR3 length: 14 amino acids. The CDR3 DNA sequence: TGTGCCAGCAGTTCTGGACTCAAATACACTGAAGCTTTCTTT. This translates into CASSSGLKYTEAFF. The full variable domain, completed using reference TRBV28 and TRBJ1-1, is DVKVTQSSRYLVKRTGEKVFLECVQDMDHENMFWYRQDPGLGLRLIYFSYDVKMKEKGDIPEGYSVSREKKERFSLILESASTNQTSMYLCASSSGLKYTEAFFGQGTRLTVV.

The rearrangement joins TRBV28 to TRBJ1-1, with 8 bases that match TRBD1. The V gene's germline CDR1 is MDHEN and CDR2 SYDVKM. Trimming cost V 6 bases and J 1 base; bases outside gene matches: 10. The CDR3 has 16 amino acids. CDR3 DNA sequence: TGTGCCAGCAGCTATGCTAATGGACAGGGGAACACTGAAGCTTTCTTT. This gives the protein CASSYANGQGNTEAFF.

This chain links TRBV23-1 with TRBJ1-5; the match to TRBD1 covers 7 bases. TRBV23-1 is treated as an ORF (open reading frame) with a function not yet certain. The V segment lost 0 bases and the J segment 1 base; nucleotides outside the gene matches: 3. CDR3 length equals 16 residues. The CDR3 loop reads CASSQSHRGSNQPQHF. The CDR3 nucleotides read TGCGCCAGCAGTCAATCTCACAGGGGAAGCAATCAGCCCCAGCATTTT.

This clone has just a few counts. CDR3 loop: CASSRLTVSPDTQYF. Written as DNA, the CDR3 is TGTGCCAGCAGCCGTCTGACAGTCTCCCCAGATACGCAGTATTTT. This sequence joins TRBV6-5 and TRBJ2-3, with D tentatively TRBD1 (5 bases). Germline V gene data show CDR1 as MNHEY and CDR2 as SVGAGI. The CDR3 is 15 amino acids. The germline V and J ends were trimmed by 6 bases and 4 bases, with 17 bases remaining between them.

This clone was seen ten or more times. This same CDR3 is encoded by further DNA sequences in the sample. The chain recombines TRBV18 with TRBJ2-5, with D possibly TRBD1 on 5 matching bases. The germline V and J ends were trimmed by 2 bases and 4 bases, with 5 bases remaining between them. The CDR3 length is 12 residues. Per the germline V gene, CDR1 is KGHSH and CDR2 is LQKENI. CDR3 in DNA: TGTGCCAGCTCACCAAGGGGAGAGACCCAGTACTTC. Residues: CASSPRGETQYF.

There are many counts of this clone. This chain uses TRBV5-4 with TRBJ2-1, with 8 bases matching TRBD1. This CDR3 spans 13 amino acids. The germline V gene has CDR1 SGHNT and CDR2 YYREEE (reference sequence). J lost 9 bases, V lost 4 bases, and 6 bases had no gene match. The CDR3 coding sequence is TGTGCCAGCAGCGCCGGACAGGGACCTGAGCAGTTCTTC. Encoded protein: CASSAGQGPEQFF.

The chain employs TRBV11-2 and TRBJ2-7; 7 nucleotides agree with TRBD1. This CDR3 has 16 residues. In germline, CDR1 is SGHAT, CDR2 FQNNGV. V shed 5 bases and J 2 bases; nucleotides not matched to a gene: 12. The CDR3 DNA is TGTGCCAGCAGCCTCGACTCCGGGACAGCAACCTACGAGCAGTACTTC. It codes for CASSLDSGTATYEQYF. The variable domain in full, with the rest retrieved from reference TRBV11-2 and TRBJ2-7, is EAGVAQSPRYKIIEKRQSVAFWCNPISGHATLYWYQQILGQGPKLLIQFQNNGVVDDSQLPKDRFSAERLKGVDSTLKIQPAKLEDSAVYLCASSLDSGTATYEQYFGPGTRLTVT.

Remarks on this clone: Distinct nucleotide sequences in the sample also encode this CDR3. V usage is TRBV2 and J usage is TRBJ2-3, with 10 bases identical to TRBD2. V shed 5 bases and J 1 base; nucleotides not matched to a gene: 3. The CDR3 contains 15 residues. CDR1 and CDR2 (germline): SNHLY, FYNNEI. Here the CDR3 reads CASSRLAGGTDTQYF. The CDR3, as DNA: TGTGCCAGCAGTCGGCTAGCGGGGGGCACAGATACGCAGTATTTT.

As DNA, the CDR3 is TGTGCCAGCGACAAGCGGACGGGGGAGACCCAGTACTTC. It yields the protein CASDKRTGETQYF. The chain links TRBV2 to TRBJ2-5; D might be TRBD2 (5 bases). This CDR3 region has 13 residues. The germline V gene encodes CDR1 SNHLY and CDR2 FYNNEI. V gave up 8 bases and J gave up 5 bases, with 15 bases separating them.

The gene calls are TRBV9 and TRBJ2-7; TRBD2 might be the D (5 bases). The germline V and J ends were trimmed by 2 bases and 9 bases, with 21 bases remaining between them. Germline assignment: CDR1 SGDLS and CDR2 YYNGEE. CDR3 length: 15 amino acids. CDR3: CASSVEGKNVRVQYF. CDR3 nucleotides: TGTGCCAGCAGCGTTGAGGGCAAGAACGTAAGGGTGCAGTACTTC. Combining the CDR3 with reference TRBV9 and TRBJ2-7 gives the whole variable domain DSGVTQTPKHLITATGQRVTLRCSPRSGDLSVYWYQQSLDQGLQFLIQYYNGEERAKGNILERFSAQQFPDLHSELNLSSLELGDSALYFCASSVEGKNVRVQYFGPGTRLTVT.

J is TRBJ2-3 and V is TRBV7-9; no firm D call. The CDR3 consists of 12 residues. The ends were cut back, 4 bases at V and 5 bases at J, with 7 bases in the middle. CDR1 is SEHNR and CDR2 is FQNEAQ in the germline V gene (reference sequence). In nucleotides, the CDR3 is TGTGCCAGCAGCTACCTCGGAGATACGCAGTATTTT. Its protein is CASSYLGDTQYF.

In its sample, this clone was seen a few times. The rearrangement links TRBV6-1 to TRBJ2-1; no reliable D call. This CDR3 comprises 15 residues. The V end was cut by 3 bases, the J end by 0 bases, with 9 bases between. From germline, CDR1 is MNHNS and CDR2 SASEGT. The CDR3 reads CASSDAWSSYNEQFF. CDR3 DNA sequence: TGTGCCAGCAGTGATGCTTGGAGCTCCTACAATGAGCAGTTCTTC.

V gene TRBV7-6 combines with J gene TRBJ1-2, with 8 nucleotides matching TRBD1. Germline trimming cut 3 bases from V and 4 bases from J; bases unmatched to any gene: 7. The CDR3 runs 15 residues. Germline CDR1 is SGHVS and CDR2 is FNYEAQ. The CDR3 sequence: CASSFSTGAGYGYTF. The CDR3 DNA reads TGTGCCAGCAGCTTTTCGACAGGGGCTGGCTATGGCTACACCTTC.

This clone was observed a few times. The rearrangement links TRBV7-2 to TRBJ1-2; D might be TRBD1 (6 bases). CDR3 length: 13 residues. Germline assignment: CDR1 SGHTA and CDR2 FQGNSA. The germline V and J ends were trimmed by 5 bases and 7 bases, with 14 bases remaining between them. CDR3: CASSPTGGSGYTF. The CDR3 DNA sequence: TGTGCCAGCAGCCCGACGGGGGGCAGTGGCTACACCTTC. The full variable domain, in which reference TRBV7-2 and TRBJ1-2 provide the parts outside the CDR3, is GAGVSQSPSNKVTEKGKDVELRCDPISGHTALYWYRQSLGQGLEFLIYFQGNSAPDKSGLPSDRFSAERTGGSVSTLTIQRTQQEDSAVYLCASSPTGGSGYTFGSGTRLTVV.

There are a few counts of this clone. J is TRBJ2-5 and V is TRBV11-2; 12 positions agree with TRBD1. This CDR3 region has 18 residues. CDR1 and CDR2 from the germline V gene are SGHAT and FQNNGV. Trimming removed 7 bases from V and 0 bases from J; junction bases left unmatched: 12. The chain's CDR3 is CASTSRDRGRTYQETQYF. The CDR3 DNA is TGTGCCAGCACCTCCCGGGACAGGGGGCGAACGTACCAAGAGACCCAGTACTTC.

This chain joins TRBV19 and TRBJ1-5; D is undetermined. The V gene lost 5 bases and the J gene lost 4 bases, with 3 bases spanning the gap. This CDR3 contains 11 residues. Germline V gene data show CDR1 as LNHDA and CDR2 as SQIVND (reference sequence). CDR3 in DNA: TGTGCCAGTAGTGCGAATCAGCCCCAGCATTTT. This codes for CASSANQPQHF.

The chain links TRBV11-2 to TRBJ2-7, with 9 nucleotides matching TRBD1. CDR1 and CDR2 from the germline V gene are SGHAT and FQNNGV. CDR3 length: 17 residues. V lost 1 base to trimming and J lost 9 bases; unmatched junction nucleotides: 16. The CDR3 spells CASSLVGPGQGVFRQYF. CDR3 nucleotide sequence: TGTGCCAGCAGCTTAGTAGGACCGGGACAGGGCGTTTTTCGGCAGTACTTC. Together with reference TRBV11-2 and TRBJ2-7, the CDR3 gives the full variable domain: EAGVAQSPRYKIIEKRQSVAFWCNPISGHATLYWYQQILGQGPKLLIQFQNNGVVDDSQLPKDRFSAERLKGVDSTLKIQPAKLEDSAVYLCASSLVGPGQGVFRQYFGPGTRLTVT.

The chain has TRBV5-1 and TRBJ1-1, with 10 bases fitting TRBD1. The CDR3 extends over 15 amino acids. Germline CDR1 SGHRS, CDR2 YFSETQ. Losses at the gene ends were 4 bases for V and 6 bases for J; bases not matched to a gene: 9. CDR3 amino acids: CASSRGDRGQSEAFF. CDR3 bases: TGCGCCAGCAGCCGTGGCGACAGGGGGCAATCTGAAGCTTTCTTT.